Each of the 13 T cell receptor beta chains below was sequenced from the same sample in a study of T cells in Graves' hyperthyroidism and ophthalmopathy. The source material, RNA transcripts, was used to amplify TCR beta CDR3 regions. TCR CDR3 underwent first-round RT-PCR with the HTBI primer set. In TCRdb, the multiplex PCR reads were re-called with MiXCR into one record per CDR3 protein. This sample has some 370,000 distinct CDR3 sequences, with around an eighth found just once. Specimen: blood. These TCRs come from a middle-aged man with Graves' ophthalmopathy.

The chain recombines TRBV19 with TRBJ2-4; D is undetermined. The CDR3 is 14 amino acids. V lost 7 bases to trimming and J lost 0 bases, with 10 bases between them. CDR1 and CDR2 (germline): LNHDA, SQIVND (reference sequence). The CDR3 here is CASKPTVAKNIQYF. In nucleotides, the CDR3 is TGTGCCAGTAAACCTACGGTAGCCAAAAACATTCAGTACTTC.

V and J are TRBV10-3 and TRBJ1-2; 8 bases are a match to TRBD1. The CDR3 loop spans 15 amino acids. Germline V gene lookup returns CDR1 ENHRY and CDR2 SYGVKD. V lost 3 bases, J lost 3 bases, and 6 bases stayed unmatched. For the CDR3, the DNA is TGTGCCATCAGTGAAAGCCAGGGGGCTGACTATGGCTACACCTTC. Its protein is CAISESQGADYGYTF.

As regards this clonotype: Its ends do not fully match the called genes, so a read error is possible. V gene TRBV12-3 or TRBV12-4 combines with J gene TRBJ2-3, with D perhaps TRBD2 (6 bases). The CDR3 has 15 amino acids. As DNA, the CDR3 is TGTGCCAGAAGTTTATTGGGTCGGGAGTTTGATACGCAGTATTTT. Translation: CARSLLGREFDTQYF.

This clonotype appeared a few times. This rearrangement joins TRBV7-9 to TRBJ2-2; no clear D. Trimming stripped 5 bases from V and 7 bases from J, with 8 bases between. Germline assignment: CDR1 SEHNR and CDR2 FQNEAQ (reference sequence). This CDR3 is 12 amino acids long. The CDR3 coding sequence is TGTGCCAGCAGCCAGATAGTCGGGGAGCTGTTTTTT. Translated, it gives CASSQIVGELFF.

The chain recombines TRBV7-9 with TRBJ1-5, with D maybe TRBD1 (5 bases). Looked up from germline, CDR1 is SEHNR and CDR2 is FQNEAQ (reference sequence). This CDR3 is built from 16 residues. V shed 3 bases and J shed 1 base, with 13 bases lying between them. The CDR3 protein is CASSLEQGTSNQPQHF. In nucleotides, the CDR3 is TGTGCCAGCAGCTTGGAGCAGGGCACCAGCAATCAGCCCCAGCATTTT.

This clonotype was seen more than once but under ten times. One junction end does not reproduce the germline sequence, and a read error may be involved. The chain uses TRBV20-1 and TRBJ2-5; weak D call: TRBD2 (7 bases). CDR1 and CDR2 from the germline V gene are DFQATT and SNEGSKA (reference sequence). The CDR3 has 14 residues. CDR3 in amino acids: CSAGQRTSQEAQYF. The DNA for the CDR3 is TGCAGTGCTGGACAGAGGACTAGTCAAGAGGCCCAGTACTTC.

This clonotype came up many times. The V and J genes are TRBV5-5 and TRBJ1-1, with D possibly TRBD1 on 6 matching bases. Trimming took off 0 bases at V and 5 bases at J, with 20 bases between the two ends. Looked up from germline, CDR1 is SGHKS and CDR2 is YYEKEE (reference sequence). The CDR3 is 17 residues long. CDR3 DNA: TGTGCCAGCAGCTTGGGCCTTTGGACAGCGATGAGGACTGAAGCTTTCTTT. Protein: CASSLGLWTAMRTEAFF.

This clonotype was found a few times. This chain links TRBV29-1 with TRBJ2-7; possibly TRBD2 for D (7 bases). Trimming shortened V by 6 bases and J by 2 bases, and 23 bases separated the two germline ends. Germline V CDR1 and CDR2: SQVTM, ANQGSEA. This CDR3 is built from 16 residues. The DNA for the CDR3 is TGCAGCGTGTGGGGGGGGGCTGGGCGGGAGCCCTACGAGCAGTACTTC. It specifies CSVWGGAGREPYEQYF.

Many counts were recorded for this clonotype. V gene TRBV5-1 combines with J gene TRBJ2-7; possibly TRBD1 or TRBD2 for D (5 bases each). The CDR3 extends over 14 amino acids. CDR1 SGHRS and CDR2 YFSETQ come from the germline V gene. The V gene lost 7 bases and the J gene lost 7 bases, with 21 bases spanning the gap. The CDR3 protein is CASFTGTSAREQYF. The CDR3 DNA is TGCGCCAGCTTTACCGGGACGTCTGCTAGGGAGCAGTACTTC.

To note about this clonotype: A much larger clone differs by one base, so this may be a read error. The DNA for the CDR3 is TGTGACAGCAGCATAACCACAGATACGCAGTATTTT. This translates into CDSSITTDTQYF. The rearrangement links TRBV7-9 to TRBJ2-3; unclear D gene. This CDR3 has 12 amino acids. CDR1 and CDR2 (germline): SEHNR, FQNEAQ (reference sequence).

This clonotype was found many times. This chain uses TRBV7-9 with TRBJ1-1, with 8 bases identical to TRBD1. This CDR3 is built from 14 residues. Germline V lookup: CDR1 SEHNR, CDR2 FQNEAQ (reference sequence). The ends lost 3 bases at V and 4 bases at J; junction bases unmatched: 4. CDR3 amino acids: CASSFGQGGTEAFF. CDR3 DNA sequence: TGTGCCAGCAGCTTTGGACAGGGCGGCACTGAAGCTTTCTTT.

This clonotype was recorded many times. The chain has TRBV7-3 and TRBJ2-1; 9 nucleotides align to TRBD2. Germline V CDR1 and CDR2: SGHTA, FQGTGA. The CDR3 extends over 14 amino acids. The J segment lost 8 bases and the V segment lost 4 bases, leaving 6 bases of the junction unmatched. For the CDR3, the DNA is TGTGCCAGCAGCTGGGGACTAGCTTCTGATGAGCAGTTCTTC. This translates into CASSWGLASDEQFF.

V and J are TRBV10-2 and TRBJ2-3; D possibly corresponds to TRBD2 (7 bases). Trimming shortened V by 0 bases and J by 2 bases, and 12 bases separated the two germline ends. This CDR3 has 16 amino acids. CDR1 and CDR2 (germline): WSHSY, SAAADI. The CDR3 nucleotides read TGCGCCAGCAGTGAGTCGAGAGCGGGACACACAGATACGCAGTATTTT. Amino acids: CASSESRAGHTDTQYF.